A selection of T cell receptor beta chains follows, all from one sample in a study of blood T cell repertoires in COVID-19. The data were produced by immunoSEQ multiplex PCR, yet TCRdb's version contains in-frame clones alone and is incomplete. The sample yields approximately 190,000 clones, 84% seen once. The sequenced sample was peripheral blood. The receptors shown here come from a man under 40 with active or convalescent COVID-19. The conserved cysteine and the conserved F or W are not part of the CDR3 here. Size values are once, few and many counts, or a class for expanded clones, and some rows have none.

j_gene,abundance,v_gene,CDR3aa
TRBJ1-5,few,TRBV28,ASSLPGTGNQPQH
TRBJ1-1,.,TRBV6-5,ASIPRTVVNTEAF
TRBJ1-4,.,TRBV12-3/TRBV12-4,ASSLRGPEKLF
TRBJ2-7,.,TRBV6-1,ASSEAGGRVDEQY
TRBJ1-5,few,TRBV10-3,AISGHSNQPQH
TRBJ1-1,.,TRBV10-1,ASSSRRVGVTEAF
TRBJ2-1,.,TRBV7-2,ASSLASGRGYEQF
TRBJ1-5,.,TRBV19,ASSIVQGGHSNQPQH
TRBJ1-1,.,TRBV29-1,SVYQGGDTEAF
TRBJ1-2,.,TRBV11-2,ASSPPPRTGAHYGYT
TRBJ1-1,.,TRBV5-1,ASSAGDTSIAEAF
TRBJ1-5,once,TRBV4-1,ASSQGDRGNQPQH
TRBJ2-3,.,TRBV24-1,ATTKTGTSGNTQY
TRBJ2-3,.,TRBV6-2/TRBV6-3,ASSYTSGEGTDTQY
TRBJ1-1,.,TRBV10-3,AISERAQDTEAF
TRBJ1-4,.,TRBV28,ASSASGTGEEKLF
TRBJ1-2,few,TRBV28,ASSFMENYGYT
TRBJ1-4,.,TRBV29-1,SGRQGPNEKLF
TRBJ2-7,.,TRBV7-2,ASSWSSLGAYEQY
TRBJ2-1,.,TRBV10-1,ASSPEGQGKYNEQF
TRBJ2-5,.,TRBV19,ASRTLDSTQETQY
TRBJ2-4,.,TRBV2,ASSLAKNIQY